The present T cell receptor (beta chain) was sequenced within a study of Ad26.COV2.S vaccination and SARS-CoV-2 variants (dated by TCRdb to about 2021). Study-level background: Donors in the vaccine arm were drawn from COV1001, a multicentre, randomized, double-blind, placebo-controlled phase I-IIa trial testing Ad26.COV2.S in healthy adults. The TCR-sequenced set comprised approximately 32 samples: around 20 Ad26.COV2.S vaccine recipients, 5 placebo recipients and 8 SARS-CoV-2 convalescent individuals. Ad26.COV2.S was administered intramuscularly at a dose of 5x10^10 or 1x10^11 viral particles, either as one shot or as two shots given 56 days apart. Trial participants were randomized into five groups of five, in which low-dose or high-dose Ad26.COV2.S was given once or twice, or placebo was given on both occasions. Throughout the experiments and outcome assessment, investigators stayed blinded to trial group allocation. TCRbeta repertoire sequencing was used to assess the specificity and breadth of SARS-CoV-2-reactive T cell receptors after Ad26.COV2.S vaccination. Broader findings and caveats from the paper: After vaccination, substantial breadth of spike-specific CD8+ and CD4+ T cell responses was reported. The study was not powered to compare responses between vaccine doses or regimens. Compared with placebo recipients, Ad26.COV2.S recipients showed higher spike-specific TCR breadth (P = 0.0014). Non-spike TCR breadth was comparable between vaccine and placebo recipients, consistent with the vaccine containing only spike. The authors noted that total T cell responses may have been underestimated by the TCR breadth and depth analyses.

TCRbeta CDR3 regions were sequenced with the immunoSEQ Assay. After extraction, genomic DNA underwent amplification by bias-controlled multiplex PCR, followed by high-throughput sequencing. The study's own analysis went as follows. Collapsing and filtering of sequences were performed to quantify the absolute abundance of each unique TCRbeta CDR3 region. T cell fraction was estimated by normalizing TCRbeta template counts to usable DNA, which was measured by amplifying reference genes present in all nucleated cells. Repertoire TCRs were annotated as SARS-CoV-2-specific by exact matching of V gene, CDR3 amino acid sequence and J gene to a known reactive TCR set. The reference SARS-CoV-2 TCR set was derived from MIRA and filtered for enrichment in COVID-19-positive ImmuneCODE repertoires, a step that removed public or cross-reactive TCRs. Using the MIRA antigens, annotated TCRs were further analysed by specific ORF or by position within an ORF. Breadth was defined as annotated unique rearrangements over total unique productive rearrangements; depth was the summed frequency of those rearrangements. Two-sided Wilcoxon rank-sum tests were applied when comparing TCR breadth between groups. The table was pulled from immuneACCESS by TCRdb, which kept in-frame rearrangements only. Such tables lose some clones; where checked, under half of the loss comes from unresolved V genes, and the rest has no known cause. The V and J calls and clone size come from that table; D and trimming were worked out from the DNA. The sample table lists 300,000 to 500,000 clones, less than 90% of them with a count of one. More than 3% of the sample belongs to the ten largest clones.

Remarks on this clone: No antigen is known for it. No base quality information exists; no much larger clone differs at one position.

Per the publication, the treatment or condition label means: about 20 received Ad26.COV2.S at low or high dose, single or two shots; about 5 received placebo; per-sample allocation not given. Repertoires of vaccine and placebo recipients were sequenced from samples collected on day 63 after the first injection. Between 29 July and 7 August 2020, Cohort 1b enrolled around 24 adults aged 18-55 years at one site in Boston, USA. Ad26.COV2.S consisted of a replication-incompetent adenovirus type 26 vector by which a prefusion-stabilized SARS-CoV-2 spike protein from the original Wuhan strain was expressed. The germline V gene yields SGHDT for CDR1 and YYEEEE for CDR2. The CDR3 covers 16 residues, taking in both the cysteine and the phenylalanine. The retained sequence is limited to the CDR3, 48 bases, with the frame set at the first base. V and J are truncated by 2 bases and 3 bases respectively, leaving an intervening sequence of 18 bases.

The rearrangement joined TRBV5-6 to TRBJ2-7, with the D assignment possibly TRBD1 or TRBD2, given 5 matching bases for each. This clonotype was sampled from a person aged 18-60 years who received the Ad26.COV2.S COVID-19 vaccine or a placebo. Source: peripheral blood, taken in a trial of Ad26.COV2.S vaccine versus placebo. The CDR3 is CASSLAAGGDIYEQYF. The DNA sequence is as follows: TGTGCCAGCAGCTTAGCAGCTGGGGGAGACATCTACGAGCAGTACTTC.